This T cell receptor (beta chain) stems from a study of blood T cell repertoires in COVID-19. At the level of the study: The study drew acute and convalescent COVID-19 samples from the United States, Italy and Spain. PBMCs, B-cell-depleted T cells, or T cells were the source of the cDNA or gDNA that made up the material.

The CDR3 extends over 14 amino acids. V was pared by 6 bases and J by 4 bases, with 4 bases of the junction left unmatched. Germline values: CDR1 SGHTA, CDR2 FQGNSA. Sequencing was performed with immunoSEQ multiplex PCR; in TCRdb, only in-frame clones are kept and a portion is missing. The sample holds 250,000 to 300,000 clones; 89% are singletons and the top ten take about an eighth. The chain carries TRBV7-2 and TRBJ2-5; 11 nucleotides line up with TRBD1. This sequence was found in a woman aged 55-69 years with acute or convalescent COVID-19. Sequenced: peripheral blood. The CDR3 DNA reads as TGTGCCAGCAGGTCCGGGACAGGGGGAGAGACCCAGTACTTC. Protein sequence: CASRSGTGGETQYF.